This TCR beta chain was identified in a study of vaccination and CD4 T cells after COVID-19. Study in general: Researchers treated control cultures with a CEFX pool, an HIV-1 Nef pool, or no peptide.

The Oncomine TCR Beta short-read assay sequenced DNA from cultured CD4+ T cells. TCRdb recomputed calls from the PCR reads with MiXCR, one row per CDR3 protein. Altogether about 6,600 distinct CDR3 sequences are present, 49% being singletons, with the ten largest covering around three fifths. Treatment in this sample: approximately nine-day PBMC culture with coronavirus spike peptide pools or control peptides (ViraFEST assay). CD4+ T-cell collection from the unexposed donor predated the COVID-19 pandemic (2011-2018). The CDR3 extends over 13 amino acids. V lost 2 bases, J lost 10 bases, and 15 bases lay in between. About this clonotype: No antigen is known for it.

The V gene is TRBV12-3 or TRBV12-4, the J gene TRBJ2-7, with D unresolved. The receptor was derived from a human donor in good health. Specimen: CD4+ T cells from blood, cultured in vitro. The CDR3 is CASSLRATPAQYF. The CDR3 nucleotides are TGTGCCAGCAGTTTACGGGCGACCCCGGCTCAGTACTTC.